This TCR beta chain was identified in a study of chemoradiotherapy in HPV16-positive cancers. Turning to the study itself: Candidate HPV-specific T-cell clones and common TCR motifs came from functional assays in a couple of HPV16-positive patients. Notes on the study in general: Candidate HPV-specific clones and E7-related TCR motifs grew in tumor during treatment. HPV-responsive T-cell expansion during chemoradiotherapy was linked to improved recurrence-free survival in HPV16-positive patients. The functional HPV-specific definition rests on just a couple of HPV16-positive patients.

TCRdb's table, derived via immunoSEQ multiplex PCR, lists solely in-frame clones and lacks some. The table records some 70,000 clones, 88% of them present only once. This clone was counted once. The antigen remains unidentified. This CDR3 comprises 14 residues. Germline V lookup: CDR1 SGHRS, CDR2 YFSETQ. V dropped 0 bases and J dropped 6; count of bases not matched to a gene: 5. The chain couples TRBV5-1 to TRBJ1-1; 7 bases fit TRBD1. This clonotype was obtained from a human donor with HPV-associated anogenital cancer. The sample in question was blood, obtained from a patient who underwent chemoradiotherapy. The CDR3 DNA reads as TGCGCCAGCAGCTTGGGACAGGGATTAGCTGAAGCTTTCTTT. Its translation is CASSLGQGLAEAFF.